The 8 T cell receptor beta chains given below trace back to one sample, sequenced in a study of memory CD4+ T cells and cytomegalovirus serostatus. Single viable CD3+CD4+CD8-CD45RO+ cells were sorted as the memory CD4+ T cells. Data came from immunoSEQ multiplex PCR; TCRdb stores just in-frame clones and leaves some out. The sample consists of 60,000 to 70,000 clones, about 76% of them appearing once. Sequenced: memory CD4+ T cells from blood. All receptors derive from an adult in good health and CMV-seropositive.

The rearrangement joins TRBV5-1 to TRBJ1-4; TRBD1 matches at 8 bases. Per germline, CDR1 SGHRS and CDR2 YFSETQ. CDR3 size: 14 residues. Trimming removed 2 bases from V and 7 bases from J; junction bases left unmatched: 4. CDR3 loop: CASSFSGGREKLFF. DNA of the CDR3: TGCGCCAGCAGCTTCTCAGGGGGCCGTGAAAAACTGTTTTTT.

This clone turned up a few times. DNA of the CDR3: TGTGCCAGCAGCTCCCTCCCGGGACAGGGGTATGGCTACACCTTC. Its protein is CASSSLPGQGYGYTF. The genes are TRBV7-6 and TRBJ1-2; 10 bases agree with TRBD1. V shed 4 bases and J 5 bases; nucleotides not matched to a gene: 7. Germline loops: CDR1 SGHVS, CDR2 FNYEAQ. The CDR3 extends over 15 amino acids.

Only one count was recorded for this clone. The chain recombines TRBV30 with TRBJ2-1, with D perhaps matching TRBD1 or TRBD2 (5 bases each). Trimming removed 0 bases from V and 6 bases from J, with 18 bases in between. Per germline, CDR1 GTSNPN and CDR2 SVGIG (reference sequence). The CDR3 is made up of 16 amino acids. CDR3 loop: CAWSVGDRAWGNEQFF. The CDR3 DNA reads as TGTGCCTGGAGTGTAGGGGACCGAGCTTGGGGCAATGAGCAGTTCTTC.

The gene calls are TRBV28 and TRBJ2-7, with D possibly matching TRBD1 (6 bases). V was pared by 6 bases and J by 6 bases, with 12 bases between. From germline, CDR1 is MDHEN and CDR2 SYDVKM. The CDR3 contains 12 residues. Here the CDR3 reads CASSNRAREQYF. The CDR3, as DNA: TGTGCCAGCAGCAACAGGGCTCGCGAGCAGTACTTC.

The chain joins TRBV7-2 to TRBJ1-5; D not resolved. The CDR3 totals 12 residues. CDR1 SGHTA and CDR2 FQGNSA come from the germline V gene. V was cut by 0 bases and J by 6 bases, with 3 bases left in between. This CDR3 is CASSLAFQPQHF. The CDR3 coding sequence is TGTGCCAGCAGCTTAGCTTTTCAGCCCCAGCATTTT.

The chain joins TRBV29-1 to TRBJ1-1; D is unclear. The germline V gene encodes CDR1 SQVTM and CDR2 ANQGSEA. CDR3 length equals 11 residues. The V end was cut by 7 bases, the J end by 4 bases, with 10 bases between. The CDR3 sequence is CSGGRLTEAFF. As DNA, the CDR3 is TGCAGCGGAGGACGACTCACTGAAGCTTTCTTT. The entire variable domain, with the rest obtained from reference TRBV29-1 and TRBJ1-1, is as follows: SAVISQKPSRDICQRGTSLTIQCQVDSQVTMMFWYRQQPGQSLTLIATANQGSEATYESGFVIDKFPISRPNLTFSTLTVSNMSPEDSSIYLCSGGRLTEAFFGQGTRLTVV.

In its sample, this clone was seen a few times. The chain carries TRBV10-3 and TRBJ1-1, with D maybe TRBD1 (6 bases). Trimming took 4 bases from V and 3 from J, leaving 12 bases between them. Per the germline V gene, CDR1 is ENHRY and CDR2 is SYGVKD. The CDR3 spans 14 residues. The DNA of the CDR3 is TGTGCCATCAGTGTTAAGGGGGTTTACACTGAAGCTTTCTTT. This encodes CAISVKGVYTEAFF.

The rearrangement uses TRBV4-1 and TRBJ2-1; D ambiguous. This CDR3 is built from 15 residues. V lost 0 bases and J 4 bases, leaving 10 bases between the germline ends. The germline gives CDR1 MGHRA, CDR2 YSYEKL. As DNA, the CDR3 is TGCGCCAGCAGCCAAGAGGCGACATATTACAATGAGCAGTTCTTC. The encoded protein is CASSQEATYYNEQFF.